The 30 T cell receptor beta chains below all came from one sample that was sequenced in a study of T cells in Graves' hyperthyroidism and ophthalmopathy. TCR beta CDR3 regions were amplified from RNA. HTBI primers were employed in a first-round RT-PCR of the TCR CDR3. Each CDR3 protein gets one entry after TCRdb re-called the multiplex PCR reads with MiXCR. The sample carries 600,000 to 700,000 distinct CDR3 sequences, 45% recorded once. Sequenced input: peripheral blood or thyroid tissue (not recorded which). These TCRs come from an adult man with Graves' disease, either hyperthyroidism or ophthalmopathy (not recorded which).

The chain is built from TRBV29-1 and TRBJ1-2; D ambiguous. CDR1 and CDR2 (germline): SQVTM, ANQGSEA. V shed 8 bases and J shed 4 bases, with 17 bases lying between them. There are 13 residues in the CDR3. In DNA, the CDR3 is TGCAGCTTGCTGGGAACTCTCAGCTATGGCTACACCTTC. Amino acid sequence: CSLLGTLSYGYTF.

The chain carries TRBV29-1 and TRBJ1-2; unclear D gene. The CDR3 extends over 10 amino acids. Per the germline V gene, CDR1 is SQVTM and CDR2 is ANQGSEA. Here the CDR3 reads CSEVVGGYTF. CDR3 in DNA: TGCAGTGAAGTAGTAGGTGGCTACACCTTC.

The chain has TRBV15 and TRBJ2-5; possible D gene TRBD2, 5 bases. The germline V gene has CDR1 LNHNV and CDR2 YYDKDF (reference sequence). This CDR3 is 14 amino acids long. V lost 8 bases and J lost 5, with 18 bases in between. The CDR3 region is CATQSRERWETQYF. The CDR3 DNA reads TGTGCCACCCAGTCGAGGGAGAGGTGGGAGACCCAGTACTTC.

This clonotype was picked up a small number of times. The chain employs TRBV20-1 and TRBJ2-7; 12 nucleotides agree with TRBD2. Germline CDR1 reads DFQATT; CDR2 reads SNEGSKA (reference sequence). The V segment lost 5 bases and the J segment 6 bases; nucleotides outside the gene matches: 8. The CDR3 spans 14 residues. The CDR3 DNA reads TGCAGTGCTGTACTAGCGGGAGGCCCAGGCGAGCAGTACTTC. Translation: CSAVLAGGPGEQYF.

A word on this clonotype: The junction differs from germline at one of its ends, possibly a read error. The chain is built from TRBV10-3 and TRBJ1-4; 11 bases agree with TRBD1. The CDR3 totals 14 residues. Germline loops: CDR1 ENHRY, CDR2 SYGVKD. The CDR3 sequence: CAISPGQGAWKLFF. In nucleotides, the CDR3 is TGTGCCATCAGCCCCGGACAGGGGGCTTGGAAACTATTTTTT.

The CDR3 is CASLGRSATDTQYF. The CDR3 bases are TGTGCCAGCCTCGGCCGGTCCGCCACAGATACGCAGTATTTT. This sequence joins TRBV19 and TRBJ2-3; D gene uncertain. CDR3 length: 14 residues. V dropped 9 bases and J dropped 2 bases, with 15 bases sitting between them. Germline V gene sequence: CDR1 LNHDA, CDR2 SQIVND (reference sequence).

This clonotype was observed at least ten times. The rearrangement joins TRBV15 to TRBJ2-5; no definite D call. The V gene's germline CDR1 is LNHNV and CDR2 YYDKDF (reference sequence). V was shortened by 0 bases and J by 2 bases, with 10 bases between the two germline ends. This CDR3 region has 15 residues. The CDR3 region is CATSRDQHRQETQYF. DNA of the CDR3: TGTGCCACCAGCAGAGATCAGCATAGACAAGAGACCCAGTACTTC.

The chain employs TRBV29-1 and TRBJ2-5, with a weak D call TRBD2 (7 bases). Germline assignment: CDR1 SQVTM and CDR2 ANQGSEA. The CDR3 runs to 12 residues. Between the trimmed V and J ends, which lost 5 bases and 8 bases, there was a span of 15 bases. The DNA for the CDR3 is TGCAGCGTTACGGGGGGCGCGTATACCCAGTACTTC. Translation gives CSVTGGAYTQYF.

The sample holds one count of this clonotype. The V call is TRBV10-3, the J call TRBJ1-4; tentatively, D is TRBD1 (5 bases). The V and J ends lost 2 bases and 7 bases respectively, with 17 bases between them. CDR1 is ENHRY, CDR2 SYGVKD, per germline. The CDR3 covers 16 residues. Here the CDR3 DNA reads TGTGCCATCAGTGAGGCAGGGTTCACTACCCTTGAAAAACTGTTTTTT. It specifies CAISEAGFTTLEKLFF.

The sample holds many counts of this clonotype. The chain employs TRBV7-8 and TRBJ1-5; D possibly corresponds to TRBD1 (6 bases). The CDR3 extends over 13 amino acids. Trimming left V 6 bases short and J 5 bases short, with 11 bases between. Germline V gene sequence: CDR1 SGHVS, CDR2 FQNEAQ. The CDR3 region is CASSGTSHQPQHF. The DNA of the CDR3 is TGTGCCAGCAGTGGGACATCCCATCAGCCCCAGCATTTT.

This clonotype was observed a handful of times. The chain joins TRBV20-1 to TRBJ2-7; D unresolved. This CDR3 is 14 amino acids long. Germline assignment: CDR1 DFQATT and CDR2 SNEGSKA (reference sequence). The V end lost 1 base, the J end lost 0 bases, and 10 bases lay between the germline ends. The CDR3 region has the DNA TGCAGTGCTAGAGCCTCCTACGCCTCCTACGAGCAGTACTTC. It translates to CSARASYASYEQYF.

This clonotype was detected a few times. The chain links TRBV7-2 to TRBJ1-2, with TRBD1 matching over 7 bases. Trimming removed 5 bases from V and 7 bases from J; junction bases left unmatched: 7. The germline V gene encodes CDR1 SGHTA and CDR2 FQGNSA. The length of the CDR3 is 13 residues. The DNA of the CDR3 is TGTGCCAGCAGCATTGACAGGGTAATTGGCTACACCTTC. Its protein product is CASSIDRVIGYTF.

The sample holds a few counts of this clonotype. The chain employs TRBV5-1 and TRBJ2-7; D gene ambiguous. Trimming left V 2 bases short and J 3 bases short, with 12 bases between. CDR1 and CDR2 (germline): SGHRS, YFSETQ. The CDR3 runs 14 residues. CDR3 nucleotide sequence: TGCGCCAGCAGCTTATCTCCGGATGACTACGAGCAGTACTTC. It is translated as CASSLSPDDYEQYF.

This clonotype was counted only a few times. The chain couples TRBV20-1 to TRBJ1-4, with TRBD1 matching over 8 bases. Germline V gene data show CDR1 as DFQATT and CDR2 as SNEGSKA (reference sequence). This CDR3 is built from 12 residues. The V and J ends lost 6 bases and 10 bases, in that order; junction bases with no gene match: 7. The CDR3 sequence is CSARTGKTKLFF. As DNA, the CDR3 is TGCAGTGCCCGGACAGGGAAGACAAAACTGTTTTTT.

The chain employs TRBV9 and TRBJ1-1; D is perhaps TRBD1 (6 bases). Germline loops: CDR1 SGDLS, CDR2 YYNGEE. The V and J ends lost 3 bases and 0 bases respectively, with 12 bases between them. The CDR3 covers 15 residues. CDR3 in amino acids: CASSGEGGVNTEAFF. CDR3 nucleotides: TGTGCCAGCAGCGGCGAGGGGGGAGTGAACACTGAAGCTTTCTTT.

This clonotype was counted between two and nine times. This sequence joins TRBV20-1 and TRBJ1-5, with 8 bases that match TRBD1. The length of the CDR3 is 13 residues. The V segment lost 4 bases and the J segment 4 bases; nucleotides outside the gene matches: 3. Germline values: CDR1 DFQATT, CDR2 SNEGSKA (reference sequence). In DNA, the CDR3 is TGCAGTGCTATGACAGGGGTTAATCAGCCCCAGCATTTT. Translated: CSAMTGVNQPQHF.

This clonotype was detected many times. The chain employs TRBV29-1 and TRBJ2-7, with D tentatively TRBD1 (5 bases). Trimming shortened V by 6 bases and J by 4 bases, and 25 bases separated the two germline ends. The CDR3 consists of 16 residues. Germline V gene lookup returns CDR1 SQVTM and CDR2 ANQGSEA. CDR3 sequence reads: CSVDSSDSGLGYEQYF. In nucleotides, the CDR3 is TGCAGCGTAGATTCCAGTGACAGTGGGCTAGGTTACGAGCAGTACTTC.

This clonotype was counted many times. For the CDR3, the DNA is TGCAGCGTTGCACAGGGTCAGGGGGTAAACTATGGCTACACCTTC. Amino acid sequence: CSVAQGQGVNYGYTF. The chain uses TRBV29-1 and TRBJ1-2, with 7 bases that match TRBD1. The CDR3 is made up of 15 amino acids. CDR1 and CDR2 from the germline V gene are SQVTM and ANQGSEA. V lost 4 bases to trimming and J lost 2 bases; unmatched junction nucleotides: 10.

This clonotype was detected ten times or more. V usage is TRBV24-1 and J usage is TRBJ2-2; a weak D match, TRBD1 (6 bases). CDR1 and CDR2 from the germline V gene are KGHDR and SFDVKD. Deletions cut 5 bases from V and 3 bases from J, with 12 bases between. The CDR3 is made up of 15 amino acids. Here the CDR3 reads CATSGWGPYTGELFF. The CDR3 DNA reads TGTGCCACCAGTGGGTGGGGGCCATACACCGGGGAGCTGTTTTTT.

This clonotype was counted a few times. The rearrangement links TRBV7-9 to TRBJ1-2; D is possibly TRBD1 (6 bases). Germline V lookup: CDR1 SEHNR, CDR2 FQNEAQ (reference sequence). Deletions cut 3 bases from V and 0 bases from J, with 14 bases between. This CDR3 comprises 16 residues. The CDR3 region has the DNA TGTGCCAGCAGCTTCGGACAGCCCGAATCTAACTATGGCTACACCTTC. Its translation: CASSFGQPESNYGYTF. The full variable domain, its missing parts supplied by reference TRBV7-9 and TRBJ1-2, is DTGVSQNPRHKITKRGQNVTFRCDPISEHNRLYWYRQTLGQGPEFLTYFQNEAQLEKSRLLSDRFSAERPKGSFSTLEIQRTEQGDSAMYLCASSFGQPESNYGYTFGSGTRLTVV.

The chain links TRBV19 to TRBJ1-5; TRBD1 aligns across 9 bases. This CDR3 comprises 15 residues. V dropped 5 bases and J dropped 7; count of bases not matched to a gene: 9. Per the germline V gene, CDR1 is LNHDA and CDR2 is SQIVND (reference sequence). CDR3 sequence reads: CASSPTGGAEQPQHF. CDR3 sequence (DNA): TGTGCCAGTAGTCCCACAGGGGGCGCCGAACAGCCCCAGCATTTT. Full variable domain (outside the CDR3, taken from reference TRBV19 and TRBJ1-5): DGGITQSPKYLFRKEGQNVTLSCEQNLNHDAMYWYRQDPGQGLRLIYYSQIVNDFQKGDIAEGYSVSREKKESFPLTVTSAQKNPTAFYLCASSPTGGAEQPQHFGDGTRLSIL.

The rearrangement links TRBV5-1 to TRBJ1-2, with D uncertain. V was cut by 4 bases and J by 3 bases, with 10 bases left in between. This CDR3 is 13 amino acids long. Germline CDR1 and CDR2: SGHRS and YFSETQ. The CDR3 loop reads CASSEGVDYGYTF. CDR3 in DNA: TGCGCCAGCAGCGAGGGCGTCGACTATGGCTACACCTTC.

J is TRBJ1-4 and V is TRBV20-1; D remains unclear. V gave up 3 bases and J gave up 7 bases, with 12 bases separating them. The CDR3 runs to 13 residues. Germline CDR1 and CDR2: DFQATT and SNEGSKA (reference sequence). The CDR3 reads CSAREPVTEKLFF. DNA of the CDR3: TGCAGTGCTAGGGAACCCGTTACTGAAAAACTGTTTTTT.

This clonotype was recorded a few times. The chain has TRBV20-1 and TRBJ1-2; D perhaps matches TRBD1 (5 bases). CDR1 and CDR2 (germline): DFQATT, SNEGSKA (reference sequence). CDR3 length: 10 residues. The CDR3 DNA is TGCAGCTTGGGCCAGGGTGGCTACACCTTC. It yields the protein CSLGQGGYTF.

The V and J genes are TRBV4-2 and TRBJ1-2; the D is unclear. CDR1 LGHNA and CDR2 YNFKEQ come from the germline V gene. V lost 0 bases, J lost 3 bases, and 11 bases lay in between. The CDR3 has 15 residues. This chain's CDR3 is CASSQEYASDYGYTF. Here the CDR3 DNA reads TGTGCCAGCAGCCAAGAGTACGCGTCAGACTATGGCTACACCTTC.

The J gene is TRBJ1-5, the V gene TRBV12-3 or TRBV12-4; D not certain. CDR3 size: 16 residues. Trimming stripped 6 bases from V and 3 bases from J, with 18 bases between. CDR3 in DNA: TGTGCCAGCAGGTCTACCCCAGGACGGGTCAATCAGCCCCAGCATTTT. Protein product: CASRSTPGRVNQPQHF.

This clonotype showed up many times. This chain connects TRBV20-1 to TRBJ2-5; D perhaps matches TRBD1 (6 bases). This CDR3 has 12 residues. Trimming pared 5 bases from V and 10 bases from J, leaving 17 bases between. CDR1 is DFQATT, CDR2 SNEGSKA, per germline (reference sequence). This CDR3 reads CSAGTLRSDQYF. The DNA for the CDR3 is TGCAGTGCTGGGACACTCAGAAGTGACCAGTACTTC.

The genes are TRBV2 and TRBJ1-1, with D hard to call. The CDR3 spans 15 residues. CDR1 is SNHLY, CDR2 FYNNEI, per germline. The V gene lost 7 bases and the J gene lost 7 bases, with 22 bases spanning the gap. CDR3: CASNPRLGGVGEAFF. In DNA form, the CDR3 reads TGTGCCAGCAATCCTCGTTTGGGCGGAGTCGGTGAAGCTTTCTTT.

The chain links TRBV7-6 to TRBJ1-1, with a tentative D call TRBD1 (5 bases). Trimming removed 4 bases at V and 2 bases at J, with 8 bases between. CDR3 length equals 13 residues. In germline, CDR1 is SGHVS, CDR2 FNYEAQ. The DNA of the CDR3 is TGTGCCAGCAGCTCCGGACACAACACTGAAGCTTTCTTT. Translated, it gives CASSSGHNTEAFF.

On this clonotype itself: This could be a read error, since a much larger clone is one nucleotide away. The chain is built from TRBV5-2 and TRBJ1-6. TRBV5-2 constitutes a pseudogene. CDR3 length: 12 residues. Written as DNA, the CDR3 is TGTGCCAGCAAGGGGGAGGGTTCACCCCTCCACTTT. This sequence encodes CASKGEGSPLHF.